This record concerns one T cell receptor beta chain sequence. The antigen remains unidentified. The germline gene is not matched at one end of the junction; a read error may be the cause. This sample is part of a study of Graves' ophthalmopathy and Graves' hyperthyroidism. Whole-study findings and limits: The model predicted progression of ophthalmopathy with a sensitivity of 60% to 71%, and its specificity was about 72%.

This CDR3 is 14 amino acids long. The germline gives CDR1 WSHSY, CDR2 SAAADI. TCR beta CDR3 regions were amplified from RNA transcripts. An initial RT-PCR round employing HTBI primers preceded a second-round multiplex PCR. TCRdb independently ran MiXCR on the multiplex PCR reads; one entry per CDR3 protein. The repertoire includes 1 million to 1.3 million distinct CDR3 sequences, about two fifths of them detected once, and around 10% sits in the top ten. Sequenced: peripheral blood or thyroid tissue (not recorded which). The TCR was taken from an adult man with Graves' hyperthyroidism. The V call is TRBV10-2, the J call TRBJ1-4; D might be TRBD1 (6 bases). CDR3 protein: CASSYRRGSEKLFF. In DNA form, the CDR3 reads TGTGCCAGCAGTTACCGCAGGGGTTCTGAAAAACTGTTTTTT.